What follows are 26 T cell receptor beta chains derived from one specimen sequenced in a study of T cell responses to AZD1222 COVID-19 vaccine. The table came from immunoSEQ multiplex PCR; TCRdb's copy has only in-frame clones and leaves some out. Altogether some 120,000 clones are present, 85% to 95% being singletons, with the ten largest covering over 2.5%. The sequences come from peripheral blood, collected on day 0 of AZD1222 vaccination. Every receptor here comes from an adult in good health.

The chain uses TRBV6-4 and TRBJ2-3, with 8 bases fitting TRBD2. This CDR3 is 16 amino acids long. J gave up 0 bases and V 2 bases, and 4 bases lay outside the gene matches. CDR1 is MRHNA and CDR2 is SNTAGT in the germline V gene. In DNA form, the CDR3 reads TGTGCCAGCAGTGACGTGCCGGGGGGGAGCACAGATACGCAGTATTTT. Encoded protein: CASSDVPGGSTDTQYF.

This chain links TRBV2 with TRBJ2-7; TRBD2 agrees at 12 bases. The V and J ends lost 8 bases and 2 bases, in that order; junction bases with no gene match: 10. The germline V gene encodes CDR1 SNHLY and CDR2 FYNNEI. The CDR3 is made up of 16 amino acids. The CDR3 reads CASLGRWTSGTYEQYF. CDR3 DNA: TGTGCCAGCTTGGGAAGGTGGACTAGCGGGACCTACGAGCAGTACTTC.

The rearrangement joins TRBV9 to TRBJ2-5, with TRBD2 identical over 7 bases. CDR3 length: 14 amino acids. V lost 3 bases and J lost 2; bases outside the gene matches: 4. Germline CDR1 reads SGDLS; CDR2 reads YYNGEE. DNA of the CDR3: TGTGCCAGCAGCGAAAGCGGGATTCAAGAGACCCAGTACTTC. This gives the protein CASSESGIQETQYF. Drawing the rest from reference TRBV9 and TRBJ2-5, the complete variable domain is DSGVTQTPKHLITATGQRVTLRCSPRSGDLSVYWYQQSLDQGLQFLIQYYNGEERAKGNILERFSAQQFPDLHSELNLSSLELGDSALYFCASSESGIQETQYFGPGTRLLVL.

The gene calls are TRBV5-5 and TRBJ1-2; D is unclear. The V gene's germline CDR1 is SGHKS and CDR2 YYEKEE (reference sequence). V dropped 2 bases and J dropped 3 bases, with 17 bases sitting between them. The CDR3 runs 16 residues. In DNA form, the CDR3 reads TGTGCCAGCAGCTTACATGCGGCCGATACGCACTATGGCTACACCTTC. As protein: CASSLHAADTHYGYTF.

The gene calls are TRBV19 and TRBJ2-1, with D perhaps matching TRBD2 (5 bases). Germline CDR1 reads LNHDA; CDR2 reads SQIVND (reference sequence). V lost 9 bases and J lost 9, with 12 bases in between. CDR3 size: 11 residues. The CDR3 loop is CASRGSSEQFF. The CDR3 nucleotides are TGTGCCAGCAGAGGGAGTAGTGAGCAGTTCTTC. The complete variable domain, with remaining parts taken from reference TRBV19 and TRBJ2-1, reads DGGITQSPKYLFRKEGQNVTLSCEQNLNHDAMYWYRQDPGQGLRLIYYSQIVNDFQKGDIAEGYSVSREKKESFPLTVTSAQKNPTAFYLCASRGSSEQFFGPGTRLTVL.

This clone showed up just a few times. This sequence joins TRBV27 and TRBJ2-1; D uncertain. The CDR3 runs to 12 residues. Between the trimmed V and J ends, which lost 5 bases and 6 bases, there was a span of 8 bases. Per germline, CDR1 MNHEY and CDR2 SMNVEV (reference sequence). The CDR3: CASSRTFNEQFF. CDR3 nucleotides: TGTGCCAGCAGTCGAACTTTCAATGAGCAGTTCTTC.

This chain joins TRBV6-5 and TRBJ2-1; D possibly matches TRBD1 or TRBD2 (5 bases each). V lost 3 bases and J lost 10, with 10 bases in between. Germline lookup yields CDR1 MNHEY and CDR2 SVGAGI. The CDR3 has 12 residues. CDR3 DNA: TGTGCCAGCAGTTATACTAGGGACGAGCAGTTCTTC. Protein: CASSYTRDEQFF.

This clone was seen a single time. Here the CDR3 DNA reads TGTGCCAGCCTGGCTCTAGGCGAGCAGTACTTC. As protein: CASLALGEQYF. This rearrangement joins TRBV27 to TRBJ2-7; D is uncertain. CDR1 is MNHEY, CDR2 SMNVEV, per germline (reference sequence). V was trimmed by 8 bases and J by 6 bases, leaving 11 bases between them. The CDR3 spans 11 residues.

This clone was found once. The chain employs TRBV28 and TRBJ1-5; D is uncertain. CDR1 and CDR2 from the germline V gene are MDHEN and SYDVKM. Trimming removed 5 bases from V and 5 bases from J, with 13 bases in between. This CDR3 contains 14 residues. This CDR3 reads CASSRAHNYQPQHF. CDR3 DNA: TGTGCCAGCAGTCGGGCGCATAACTATCAGCCCCAGCATTTT.

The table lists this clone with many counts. The CDR3 bases are TGTGCCAGCAAAATTACCAGGGGATCGGGAGAGGGCTACACCTTC. It translates to CASKITRGSGEGYTF. This rearrangement joins TRBV6-5 to TRBJ1-2, with D tentatively TRBD1 (6 bases). The CDR3 extends over 15 amino acids. V was trimmed by 7 bases and J by 8 bases, leaving 23 bases between them. Per the germline V gene, CDR1 is MNHEY and CDR2 is SVGAGI.

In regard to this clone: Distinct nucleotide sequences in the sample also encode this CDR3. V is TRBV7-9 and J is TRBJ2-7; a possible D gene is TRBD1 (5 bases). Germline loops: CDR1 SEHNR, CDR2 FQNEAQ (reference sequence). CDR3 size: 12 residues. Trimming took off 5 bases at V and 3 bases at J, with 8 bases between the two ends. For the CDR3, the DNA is TGTGCCAGCAGCCTAGGGGTCTACGAGCAGTACTTC. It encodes CASSLGVYEQYF.

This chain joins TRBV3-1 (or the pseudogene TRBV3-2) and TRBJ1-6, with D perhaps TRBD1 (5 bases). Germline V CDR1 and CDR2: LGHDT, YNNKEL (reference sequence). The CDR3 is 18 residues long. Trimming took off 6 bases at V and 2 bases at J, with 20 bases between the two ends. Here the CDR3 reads CASSYDSLSVAYNSPLHF. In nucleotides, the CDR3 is TGTGCCAGCAGTTACGACAGCTTATCGGTTGCCTATAATTCACCCCTCCACTTT.

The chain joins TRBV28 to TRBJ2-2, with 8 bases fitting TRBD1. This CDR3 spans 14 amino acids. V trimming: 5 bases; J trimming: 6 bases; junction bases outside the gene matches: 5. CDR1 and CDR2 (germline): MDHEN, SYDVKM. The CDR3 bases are TGTGCCAGCAGTGGACAGGGATTGGCCGGGGAGCTGTTTTTT. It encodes CASSGQGLAGELFF.

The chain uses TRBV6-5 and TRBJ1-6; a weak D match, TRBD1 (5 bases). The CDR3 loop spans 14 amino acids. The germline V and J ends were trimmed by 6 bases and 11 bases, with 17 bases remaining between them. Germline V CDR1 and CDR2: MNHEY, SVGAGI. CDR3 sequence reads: CASRPGGTATPLHF. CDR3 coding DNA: TGTGCCAGCAGGCCGGGGGGTACTGCTACACCCCTCCACTTT.

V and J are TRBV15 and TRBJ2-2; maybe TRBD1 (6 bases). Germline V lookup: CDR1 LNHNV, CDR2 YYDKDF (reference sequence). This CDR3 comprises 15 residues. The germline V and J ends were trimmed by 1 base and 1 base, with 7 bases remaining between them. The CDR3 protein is CATSRARGNTGELFF. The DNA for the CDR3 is TGTGCCACCAGCAGAGCCAGGGGGAACACCGGGGAGCTGTTTTTT.

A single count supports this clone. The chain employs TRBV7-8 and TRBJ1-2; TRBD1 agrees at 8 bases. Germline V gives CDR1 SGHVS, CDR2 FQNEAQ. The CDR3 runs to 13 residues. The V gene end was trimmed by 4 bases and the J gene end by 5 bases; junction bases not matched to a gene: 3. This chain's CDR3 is CASSWQGAYGYTF. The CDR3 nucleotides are TGTGCCAGCAGCTGGCAGGGGGCGTATGGCTACACCTTC.

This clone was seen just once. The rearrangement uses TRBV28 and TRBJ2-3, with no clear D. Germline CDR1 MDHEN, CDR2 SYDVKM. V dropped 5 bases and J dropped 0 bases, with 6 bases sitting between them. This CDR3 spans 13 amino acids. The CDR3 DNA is TGTGCCAGCAGTCGACAAAGCACAGATACGCAGTATTTT. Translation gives CASSRQSTDTQYF.

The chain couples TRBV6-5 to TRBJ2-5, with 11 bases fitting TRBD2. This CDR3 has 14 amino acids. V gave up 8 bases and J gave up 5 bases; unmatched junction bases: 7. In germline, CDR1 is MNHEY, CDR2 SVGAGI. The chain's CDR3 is CASRRTSGWETQYF. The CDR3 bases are TGTGCCAGCCGCAGGACTAGCGGGTGGGAGACCCAGTACTTC.

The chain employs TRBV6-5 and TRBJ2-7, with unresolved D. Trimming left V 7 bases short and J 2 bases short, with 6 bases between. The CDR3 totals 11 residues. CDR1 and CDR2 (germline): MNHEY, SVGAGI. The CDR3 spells CASTDPYEQYF. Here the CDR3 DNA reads TGTGCCAGCACGGATCCCTACGAGCAGTACTTC.

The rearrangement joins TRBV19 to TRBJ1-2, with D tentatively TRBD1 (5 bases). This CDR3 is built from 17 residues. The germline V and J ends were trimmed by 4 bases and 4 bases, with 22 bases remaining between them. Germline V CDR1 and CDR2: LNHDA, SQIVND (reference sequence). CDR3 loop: CASSKKGGLRDGYGYTF. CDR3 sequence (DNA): TGTGCCAGTAGTAAGAAAGGTGGGCTCCGGGACGGCTATGGCTACACCTTC.

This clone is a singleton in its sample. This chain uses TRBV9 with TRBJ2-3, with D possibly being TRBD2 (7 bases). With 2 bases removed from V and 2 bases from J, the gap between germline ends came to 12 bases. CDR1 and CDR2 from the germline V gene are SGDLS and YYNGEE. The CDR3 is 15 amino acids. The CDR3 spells CASSVGAGATDTQYF. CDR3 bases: TGTGCCAGCAGCGTGGGGGCGGGAGCCACAGATACGCAGTATTTT.

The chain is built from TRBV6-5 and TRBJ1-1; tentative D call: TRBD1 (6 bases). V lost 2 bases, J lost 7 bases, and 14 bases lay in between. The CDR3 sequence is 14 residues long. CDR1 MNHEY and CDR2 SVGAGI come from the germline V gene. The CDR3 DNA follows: TGTGCCAGCAGTTACGGCGGACAGCCCATTGAAGCTTTCTTT. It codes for CASSYGGQPIEAFF.

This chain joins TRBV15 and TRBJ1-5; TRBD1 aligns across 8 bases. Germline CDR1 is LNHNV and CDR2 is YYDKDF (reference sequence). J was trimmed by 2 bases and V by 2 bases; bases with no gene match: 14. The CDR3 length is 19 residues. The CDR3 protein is CATSRLNRLTDRGNQPQHF. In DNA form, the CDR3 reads TGTGCCACCAGCAGACTCAACCGACTCACGGACAGGGGCAATCAGCCCCAGCATTTT.

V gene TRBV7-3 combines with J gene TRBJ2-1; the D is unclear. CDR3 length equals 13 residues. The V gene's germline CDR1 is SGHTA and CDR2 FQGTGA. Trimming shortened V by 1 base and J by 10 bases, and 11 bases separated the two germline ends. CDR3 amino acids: CASSLRGEVEQFF. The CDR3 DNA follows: TGTGCCAGCAGCTTAAGAGGAGAAGTCGAGCAGTTCTTC. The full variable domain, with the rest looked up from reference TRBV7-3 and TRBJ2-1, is GAGVSQTPSNKVTEKGKYVELRCDPISGHTALYWYRQSLGQGPEFLIYFQGTGAADDSGLPNDRFFAVRPEGSVSTLKIQRTERGDSAVYLCASSLRGEVEQFFGPGTRLTVL.

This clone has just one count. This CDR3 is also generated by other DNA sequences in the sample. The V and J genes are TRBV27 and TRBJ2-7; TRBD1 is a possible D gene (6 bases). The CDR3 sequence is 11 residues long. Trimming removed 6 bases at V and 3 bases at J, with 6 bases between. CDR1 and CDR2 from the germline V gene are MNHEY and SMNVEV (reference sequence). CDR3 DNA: TGTGCCAGCAGCAGGGGCTACGAGCAGTACTTC. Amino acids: CASSRGYEQYF.

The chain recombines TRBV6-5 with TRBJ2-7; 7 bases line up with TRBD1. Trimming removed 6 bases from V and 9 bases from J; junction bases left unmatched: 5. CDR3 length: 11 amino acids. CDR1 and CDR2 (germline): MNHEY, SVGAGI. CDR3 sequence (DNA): TGTGCCAGCAGGGACGCAGGGGGGCAGTACTTC. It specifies CASRDAGGQYF.